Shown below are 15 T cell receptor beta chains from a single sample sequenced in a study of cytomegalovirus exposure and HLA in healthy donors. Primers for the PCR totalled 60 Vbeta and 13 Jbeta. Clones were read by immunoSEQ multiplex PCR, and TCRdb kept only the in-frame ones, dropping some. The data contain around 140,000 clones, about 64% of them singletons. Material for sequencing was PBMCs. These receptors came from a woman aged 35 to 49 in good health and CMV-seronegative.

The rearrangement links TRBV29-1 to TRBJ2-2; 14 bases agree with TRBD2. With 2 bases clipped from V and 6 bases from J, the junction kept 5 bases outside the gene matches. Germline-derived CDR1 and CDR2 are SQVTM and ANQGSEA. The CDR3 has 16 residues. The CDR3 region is CSVEYGLAGGPGELFF. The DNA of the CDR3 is TGCAGCGTTGAATATGGACTAGCGGGGGGCCCCGGGGAGCTGTTTTTT.

CDR3 sequence reads: CASSPQKGEFTDTQYF. The CDR3 region has the DNA TGTGCCAGCAGCCCTCAGAAGGGGGAGTTCACAGATACGCAGTATTTT. V is TRBV4-2 and J is TRBJ2-3; D might be TRBD1 (6 bases). With 4 bases removed from V and 2 bases from J, the gap between germline ends came to 16 bases. Germline V gene data show CDR1 as LGHNA and CDR2 as YNFKEQ. This CDR3 spans 16 amino acids.

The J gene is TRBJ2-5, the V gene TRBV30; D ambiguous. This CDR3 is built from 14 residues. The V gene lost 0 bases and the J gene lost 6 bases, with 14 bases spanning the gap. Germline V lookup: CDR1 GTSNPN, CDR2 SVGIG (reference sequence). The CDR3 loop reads CAWSVPPQEKTQYF. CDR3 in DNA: TGTGCCTGGAGTGTACCCCCGCAGGAAAAGACCCAGTACTTC.

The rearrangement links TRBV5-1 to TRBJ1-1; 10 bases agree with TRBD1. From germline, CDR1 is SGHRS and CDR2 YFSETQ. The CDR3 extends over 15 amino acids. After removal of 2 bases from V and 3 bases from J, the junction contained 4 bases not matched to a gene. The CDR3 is CASSLIGTGDTEAFF. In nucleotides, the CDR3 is TGCGCCAGCAGCTTAATTGGGACAGGGGACACTGAAGCTTTCTTT.

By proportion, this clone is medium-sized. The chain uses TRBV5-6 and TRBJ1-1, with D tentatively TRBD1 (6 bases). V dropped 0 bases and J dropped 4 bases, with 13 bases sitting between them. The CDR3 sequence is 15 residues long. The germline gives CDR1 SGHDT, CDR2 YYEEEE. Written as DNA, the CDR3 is TGTGCCAGCAGCTTGGGACTCCCCAGGGGCACTGAAGCTTTCTTT. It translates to CASSLGLPRGTEAFF. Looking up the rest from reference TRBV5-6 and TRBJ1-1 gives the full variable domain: DAGVTQSPTHLIKTRGQQVTLRCSPKSGHDTVSWYQQALGQGPQFIFQYYEEEERQRGNFPDRFSGHQFPNYSSELNVNALLLGDSALYLCASSLGLPRGTEAFFGQGTRLTVV.

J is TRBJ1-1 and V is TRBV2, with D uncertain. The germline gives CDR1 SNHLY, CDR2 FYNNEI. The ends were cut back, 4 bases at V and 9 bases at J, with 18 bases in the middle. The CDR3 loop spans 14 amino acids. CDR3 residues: CASSVGDRPSKAFF. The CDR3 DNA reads TGTGCCAGCAGTGTAGGAGATCGGCCGTCAAAAGCTTTCTTT.

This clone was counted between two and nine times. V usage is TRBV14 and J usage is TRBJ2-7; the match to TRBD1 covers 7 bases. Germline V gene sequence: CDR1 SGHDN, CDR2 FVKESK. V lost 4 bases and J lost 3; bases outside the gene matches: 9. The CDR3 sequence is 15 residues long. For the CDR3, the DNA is TGTGCCAGCAGCCTCCGGGACAGCTTGTTCTACGAGCAGTACTTC. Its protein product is CASSLRDSLFYEQYF.

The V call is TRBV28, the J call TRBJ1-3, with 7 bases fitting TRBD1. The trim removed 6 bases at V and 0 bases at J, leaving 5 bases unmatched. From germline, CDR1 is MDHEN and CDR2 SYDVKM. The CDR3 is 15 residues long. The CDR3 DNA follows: TGTGCCAGCAGGCCTTCAGGGGGCTCTGGAAACACCATATATTTT. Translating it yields CASRPSGGSGNTIYF.

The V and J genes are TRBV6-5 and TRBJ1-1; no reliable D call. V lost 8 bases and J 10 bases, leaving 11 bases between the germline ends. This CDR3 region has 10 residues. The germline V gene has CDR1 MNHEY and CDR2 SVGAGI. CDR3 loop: CASGLGRAFF. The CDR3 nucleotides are TGTGCCAGCGGTTTGGGCAGAGCTTTCTTT.

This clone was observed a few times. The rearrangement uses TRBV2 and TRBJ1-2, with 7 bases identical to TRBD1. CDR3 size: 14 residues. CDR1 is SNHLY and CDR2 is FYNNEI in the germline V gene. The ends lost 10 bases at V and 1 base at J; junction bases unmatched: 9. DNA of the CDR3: TGTGCCACGCTAACAGGGGCCATTAACTATGGCTACACCTTC. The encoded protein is CATLTGAINYGYTF.

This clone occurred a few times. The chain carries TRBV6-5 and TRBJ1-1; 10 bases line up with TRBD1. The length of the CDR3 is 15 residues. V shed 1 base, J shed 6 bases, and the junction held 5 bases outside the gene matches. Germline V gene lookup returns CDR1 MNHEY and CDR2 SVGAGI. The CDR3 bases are TGTGCCAGCAGTTACTTGGGACAGGGGTTGGCTGAAGCTTTCTTT. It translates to CASSYLGQGLAEAFF.

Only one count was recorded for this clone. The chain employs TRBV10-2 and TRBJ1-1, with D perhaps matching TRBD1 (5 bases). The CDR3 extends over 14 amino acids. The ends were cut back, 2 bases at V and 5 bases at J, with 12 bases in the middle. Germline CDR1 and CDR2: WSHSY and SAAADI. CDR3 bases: TGCGCCAGCAGTGAGAGAGGGGAGGGTACTGAAGCTTTCTTT. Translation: CASSERGEGTEAFF.

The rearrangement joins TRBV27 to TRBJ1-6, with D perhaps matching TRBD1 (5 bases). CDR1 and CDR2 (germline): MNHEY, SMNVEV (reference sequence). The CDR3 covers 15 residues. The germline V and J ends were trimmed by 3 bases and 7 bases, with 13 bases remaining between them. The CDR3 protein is CASSFGTGVNSPLHF. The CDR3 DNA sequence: TGTGCCAGCAGTTTCGGAACAGGTGTGAATTCACCCCTCCACTTT.

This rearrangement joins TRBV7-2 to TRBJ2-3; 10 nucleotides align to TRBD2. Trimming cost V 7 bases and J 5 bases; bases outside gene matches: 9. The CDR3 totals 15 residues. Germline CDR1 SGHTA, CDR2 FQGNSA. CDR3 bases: TGTGCCAGCATCGAGAGCGGGGGGGCTAGAGATACGCAGTATTTT. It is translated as CASIESGGARDTQYF.

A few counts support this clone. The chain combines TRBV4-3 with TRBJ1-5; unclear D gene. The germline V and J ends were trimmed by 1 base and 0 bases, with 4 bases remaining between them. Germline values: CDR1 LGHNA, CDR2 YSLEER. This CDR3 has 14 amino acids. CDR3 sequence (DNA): TGCGCCAGCAGCCAAGGTCATAGCAATCAGCCCCAGCATTTT. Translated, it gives CASSQGHSNQPQHF.